Below are 16 T cell receptor beta chains sequenced from a single sample in a study of a mutant IDH1 vaccine in newly diagnosed glioma. Time point noted: baseline, week 1 (first vaccination visit). Treatment: pre-vaccination baseline after standard-of-care therapy. Produced via immunoSEQ multiplex PCR; TCRdb's table is partial and in-frame only. This table holds 75,000 to 100,000 clones, about 87% found once. Sequenced here: PBMCs, sampled from a glioma patient treated with radiotherapy, temozolomide or both. Receptors were obtained from a woman in her forties or fifties with glioma.

V gene TRBV6-5 combines with J gene TRBJ1-1; unclear D gene. The CDR3 covers 12 residues. Germline V gene sequence: CDR1 MNHEY, CDR2 SVGAGI. Trimming cost V 8 bases and J 1 base, with 8 bases left between them. DNA for the CDR3: TGTGCCAGCGAACAGCAGAACACTGAAGCTTTCTTT. Its translation is CASEQQNTEAFF.

The gene calls are TRBV6-5 and TRBJ2-5; 12 nucleotides match TRBD2. Germline V lookup: CDR1 MNHEY, CDR2 SVGAGI. This CDR3 has 16 residues. V lost 2 bases and J lost 5; bases outside the gene matches: 6. CDR3 loop: CASSYETSGRSETQYF. The CDR3, as DNA: TGTGCCAGCAGTTACGAGACTAGCGGGAGAAGTGAGACCCAGTACTTC.

The chain recombines TRBV7-2 with TRBJ2-1; possibly TRBD2 for D (5 bases). The CDR3 sequence is 15 residues long. Trimming pared 1 base from V and 2 bases from J, leaving 9 bases between. Germline values: CDR1 SGHTA, CDR2 FQGNSA. CDR3 sequence (DNA): TGTGCCAGCAGCTTAGAATCGGGGACCTACAATGAGCAGTTCTTC. Protein sequence: CASSLESGTYNEQFF. Together with reference TRBV7-2 and TRBJ2-1, the CDR3 gives the full variable domain: GAGVSQSPSNKVTEKGKDVELRCDPISGHTALYWYRQSLGQGLEFLIYFQGNSAPDKSGLPSDRFSAERTGGSVSTLTIQRTQQEDSAVYLCASSLESGTYNEQFFGPGTRLTVL.

The V call is TRBV5-8, the J call TRBJ2-5; D is undetermined. This CDR3 spans 14 amino acids. Germline V gene lookup returns CDR1 SGHTS and CDR2 YDEGEE. The V and J ends lost 0 bases and 0 bases respectively, with 6 bases between them. The CDR3 reads CASSLEGNQETQYF. CDR3 nucleotides: TGTGCCAGCAGCTTGGAGGGCAACCAAGAGACCCAGTACTTC.

The chain is built from TRBV28 and TRBJ2-2, with 11 bases identical to TRBD1. J gave up 7 bases and V 5 bases, and 3 bases lay outside the gene matches. CDR3 length: 14 residues. Germline V gives CDR1 MDHEN, CDR2 SYDVKM. CDR3 sequence: CASSGQGAFGELFF. In DNA, the CDR3 is TGTGCCAGCAGTGGACAGGGGGCTTTCGGGGAGCTGTTTTTT.

This clone was seen once. The CDR3 ends on some other residue instead of the conserved phenylalanine or tryptophan, so this is likely a read error. The chain carries TRBV7-2 and TRBJ2-4; D not certain. The V gene's germline CDR1 is SGHTA and CDR2 FQGNSA. V lost 8 bases and J lost 1, with 6 bases in between. The CDR3 loop spans 12 amino acids. The CDR3 region is CASGPAKNIQYL. As DNA, the CDR3 is TGTGCCAGCGGACCGGCCAAAAACATTCAGTACCTC.

The chain recombines TRBV10-1 with TRBJ2-3, with 8 bases lining up with TRBD2. CDR3 length: 14 residues. Trimming removed 5 bases from V and 0 bases from J; junction bases left unmatched: 1. The germline CDR1 and CDR2 sequences are WNHNN and SYGVQD (reference sequence). The CDR3 protein is CASSPSGSTDTQYF. Here the CDR3 DNA reads TGCGCCAGCAGTCCTAGCGGGAGCACAGATACGCAGTATTTT.

J is TRBJ2-7 and V is TRBV12-1; the table's D call TRBD2 went unverified against the DNA. TRBV12-1 counts as a pseudogene. CDR3 length equals 14 residues. The CDR3 DNA reads as TGTGCCAGCAGCCCATTCGATAGTTCTAACGAGCAGTACTTC. It yields the protein CASSPFDSSNEQYF.

The V gene is TRBV4-2, the J gene TRBJ1-2, with no clear D. V was shortened by 1 base and J by 4 bases, with 16 bases between the two germline ends. The CDR3 is 16 residues long. Per the germline V gene, CDR1 is LGHNA and CDR2 is YNFKEQ. The CDR3 region is CASSQGSPPGVYGYTF. In DNA, the CDR3 is TGTGCCAGCAGCCAAGGCAGTCCCCCCGGAGTCTATGGCTACACCTTC.

The rearrangement links TRBV7-9 to TRBJ2-1; TRBD2 matches 16 bases. This CDR3 has 16 amino acids. V trimming: 5 bases; J trimming: 10 bases; junction bases outside the gene matches: 8. Germline V CDR1 and CDR2: SEHNR, FQNEAQ (reference sequence). In nucleotides, the CDR3 is TGTGCCAGCAGCCCGGGACTAGCGGGAGGGAGCGGGGAGCAGTTCTTC. This translates into CASSPGLAGGSGEQFF.

This rearrangement joins TRBV30 to TRBJ1-3; D not certain. Germline CDR1 GTSNPN, CDR2 SVGIG (reference sequence). This CDR3 has 14 residues. V gave up 0 bases and J gave up 4 bases, with 10 bases separating them. For the CDR3, the DNA is TGTGCCTGGAGTGTCGAGCGATCGGGAAACACCATATATTTT. It is translated as CAWSVERSGNTIYF.

The gene calls are TRBV5-1 and TRBJ1-2; D gene ambiguous. V lost 4 bases, J lost 4 bases, and 11 bases lay in between. The CDR3 has 13 residues. Germline-derived CDR1 and CDR2 are SGHRS and YFSETQ. The CDR3, as DNA: TGCGCCAGCAGCGCCGACACCATCTATGGCTACACCTTC. Its protein is CASSADTIYGYTF.

The rearrangement links TRBV7-9 to TRBJ1-2; TRBD1 aligns across 9 bases. CDR1 and CDR2 from the germline V gene are SEHNR and FQNEAQ (reference sequence). Trimming took 4 bases from V and 4 from J; bases not matched to a gene: 7. The CDR3 runs to 15 residues. CDR3 sequence: CASSSGQGPFYGYTF. DNA for the CDR3: TGTGCCAGCAGCTCGGGACAGGGACCCTTCTATGGCTACACCTTC.

J is TRBJ2-1 and V is TRBV7-2, with D maybe TRBD2 (7 bases). CDR1 SGHTA and CDR2 FQGNSA come from the germline V gene. The CDR3 sequence is 14 residues long. V was trimmed by 5 bases and J by 12 bases, leaving 20 bases between them. The chain's CDR3 is CASSLSGFGGGQFF. For the CDR3, the DNA is TGTGCCAGCAGCCTTAGCGGGTTCGGAGGGGGGCAGTTCTTC.

The chain employs TRBV5-4 and TRBJ2-7; D is possibly TRBD1 or TRBD2 (5 bases each). CDR1 is SGHNT and CDR2 is YYREEE in the germline V gene (reference sequence). V lost 1 base and J 4 bases, leaving 15 bases between the germline ends. The CDR3 loop spans 15 amino acids. The CDR3 bases are TGTGCCAGCAGCTTGTTCGGGACCTCCCTTTACGAGCAGTACTTC. Translated: CASSLFGTSLYEQYF.

The CDR3 coding sequence is TGTGCCAGCAGCTGGTGGGTTGGGCAGGAAGAGACCCAGTACTTC. This translates into CASSWWVGQEETQYF. The J gene is TRBJ2-5, the V gene TRBV5-6; D call uncertain. The CDR3 is made up of 15 amino acids. The V end was cut by 3 bases, the J end by 3 bases, with 15 bases between. Germline V gene data show CDR1 as SGHDT and CDR2 as YYEEEE.